The present entry profiles one T cell receptor (beta chain) with its context. What it recognizes is unknown. Germline-derived CDR1 and CDR2 are SGHNT and YYREEE (reference sequence). The CDR3 runs 21 residues. The ends lost 1 base at V and 2 bases at J; junction bases unmatched: 16. This specimen belongs to a study of identical twins. Broader study findings: Twins' surplus sharing was weaker for beta out-of-frame sequences. There was an excess of low generation probability in the out-of-frame alpha sequences that twins shared. Memory repertoires lacked the insertion deficit that abundant cord blood beta clonotypes showed. Researchers caution that invariant MAIT and iNKT cells could partly confound zero-insertion analyses.

A single record per CDR3 protein comes from TCRdb applying MiXCR to the 5' RACE reads. The table has about 690,000 distinct CDR3 sequences, 6.1% seen once. The V and J genes are TRBV5-4 and TRBJ2-5; the match to TRBD2 covers 14 bases. Material for sequencing was naive T cells sorted from blood. The receptor was isolated from a man between 18 and 29 years old in good health. The CDR3 reads CASSLIGAGWTSGRRQETQYF. CDR3 in DNA: TGTGCCAGCAGCTTGATAGGGGCAGGGTGGACTAGCGGGAGGAGACAAGAGACCCAGTACTTC. Combining the CDR3 with reference TRBV5-4 and TRBJ2-5 gives the whole variable domain ETGVTQSPTHLIKTRGQQVTLRCSSQSGHNTVSWYQQALGQGPQFIFQYYREEENGRGNFPPRFSGLQFPNYSSELNVNALELDDSALYLCASSLIGAGWTSGRRQETQYFGPGTRLLVL.